Listed below are T cell receptor beta chains from one sample, sequenced in a study of human T cells and chemical hapten exposure. TCRdb itself ran the RACE reads through MiXCR, one entry per CDR3 protein. This sample carries 350,000 to 400,000 distinct CDR3 sequences, 4.5% to 5.5% of them seen once, and the ten largest clones take 2.5% to 3%. The sequenced sample was whole blood, obtained in connection with sensitization to the hapten diphenylcyclopropenone (DPC). Receptors originate from a woman aged 45-65 years with alopecia areata. Some clones in this sample may be carry-over from other donors' samples. The CDR3 runs from the conserved cysteine through the conserved F or W. The D gene is left open where the match is weak. A clone size is listed for some rows: how often the clone was seen (once, few, many), or a class if it is expanded.

V gene,D gene,J gene,clone size,CDR3 DNA,CDR3 protein
TRBV5-1,NA,TRBJ1-2,few,TGCGCCAGCAGCTTGGACCTCCAGGTGACCTATGGCTACACCTTC,CASSLDLQVTYGYTF
TRBV15,NA,TRBJ1-4,NA,TGTGCCACCAGCAGTGGGAATGAAAAACTGTTTTTT,CATSSGNEKLFF
TRBV5-5,NA,TRBJ2-3,many,TGTGCCAGCAGCTGGGACACTCCAGATACGCAGTATTTT,CASSWDTPDTQYF
TRBV12-3/TRBV12-4,NA,TRBJ2-7,many,TGTGCCAGCAGCAATAGAGGAGGAAGTGCGTACGAGCAGTACTTC,CASSNRGGSAYEQYF
TRBV28,NA,TRBJ1-5,NA,TGTGCCAGCAGAACCTTCGACAATCCTAATCAGCCCCAGCATTTT,CASRTFDNPNQPQHF
TRBV6-2/TRBV6-3,NA,TRBJ2-7,many,TGTGCCAGCAGTTACAGTGTCCACGAGCAGTACTTC,CASSYSVHEQYF
TRBV7-8,TRBD1,TRBJ1-2,few,TGTGCCAGCAGCTTAGGGAGGACAGGGAGAGGACATGGCTACACCTTC,CASSLGRTGRGHGYTF
TRBV5-6,NA,TRBJ2-7,NA,TGTGCCAGCAGCCATCGGACAGCGTACTCCTACGAGCAGTACTTC,CASSHRTAYSYEQYF
TRBV14,TRBD2,TRBJ2-1,many,TGTGCCAGCAGCCCCCACGGGGAGCTAGCGGTCCTCGAGCAGTTCTTC,CASSPHGELAVLEQFF
TRBV7-8,TRBD2,TRBJ2-3,many,TGTGCCAGCAGCTCCCACCGGACTAGCGGGGGGAGCACAGATACGCAGTATTTT,CASSSHRTSGGSTDTQYF
TRBV3-1,NA,TRBJ2-1,few,TGTGCCAGCAGCCCCCCGGCTCCCCAATCCTACAATGAGCAGTTCTTC,CASSPPAPQSYNEQFF
TRBV15,NA,TRBJ1-5,many,TGTGCCACCAGCAGAGATCCTGGCAATCAGCCCCAGCATTTT,CATSRDPGNQPQHF
TRBV29-1,NA,TRBJ2-7,many,TGCAGCGTCGCAGACGGTGCCTACGAGCAGTACTTC,CSVADGAYEQYF
TRBV6-5,NA,TRBJ1-1,many,TGTGCCAGTCAAATGGGCGGGGGGACTGAAGCTTTCTTT,CASQMGGGTEAFF
TRBV6-6,NA,TRBJ2-3,NA,TGTGCCAGCAGCCCCAGTAATACGCAGTATTTT,CASSPSNTQYF
TRBV29-1,NA,TRBJ1-5,many,TGCAGCGTAGGAGGGAAAAATCAGCCCCAGCATTTT,CSVGGKNQPQHF
TRBV29-1,TRBD1,TRBJ1-4,many,TGCAGCGTTCCGGGACAGGGGAATGAAAAACTGTTTTTT,CSVPGQGNEKLFF
TRBV6-1,NA,TRBJ1-3,many,TGTGCCAGCAGTGAATCTCACGGAGACACCATATATTTT,CASSESHGDTIYF
TRBV7-9,TRBD1,TRBJ1-2,NA,TGTGCCAGCAGCCAGACAGGGGGCCCCAACTATGGCTACACCTTC,CASSQTGGPNYGYTF
TRBV12-3/TRBV12-4,TRBD1,TRBJ2-7,many,TGTGCCAGCAGTTTCGACAGGGCCCACGAGCAGTACTTC,CASSFDRAHEQYF
TRBV7-2,NA,TRBJ1-6,few,TGTGCCAGCAGCTTAGGCGGGGCCAGTTCACCCCTCCACTTT,CASSLGGASSPLHF
TRBV27,TRBD2,TRBJ2-3,many,TGTGCCAGCAGTTTAGGGACTAGCGGCCCCGCAGATACGCAGTATTTT,CASSLGTSGPADTQYF
TRBV6-2/TRBV6-3,NA,TRBJ1-1,few,TGTGCCAGCACCGCTGAGAGCAACACTGAAGCTTTCTTT,CASTAESNTEAFF
TRBV20-1,TRBD1,TRBJ1-2,many,TGCAGTGCTAGGAGGACAGGCAGTTTTGGCTACACCTTC,CSARRTGSFGYTF
TRBV7-3,TRBD1,TRBJ1-1,few,TGTGCCAGCAGCCCGCTTCCGGGACAGGGGGTTCGAGCTTTCTTT,CASSPLPGQGVRAFF
TRBV20-1,NA,TRBJ2-6,many,TGCAGTGCTAGACCCCAGCTACGAGCCAACGTCCTGACTTTC,CSARPQLRANVLTF
TRBV7-9,TRBD1,TRBJ2-3,NA,TGTGCCAGCAGCTTCGACAGGGGAGCAGATACGCAGTATTTT,CASSFDRGADTQYF
TRBV3-1,NA,TRBJ2-7,many,TGTGCCAGCAGCCAAGTCCACCGGGGGGAGCAGTACTTC,CASSQVHRGEQYF
TRBV20-1,TRBD2,TRBJ2-7,few,TGCAGTGCTAGGAAGCGGGAGGACACCTACGAGCAGTACTTC,CSARKREDTYEQYF
TRBV27,NA,TRBJ1-1,NA,TGTGCCAGCAGTTATACGACGGGCACTGAAGCTTTCTTT,CASSYTTGTEAFF
TRBV2,NA,TRBJ1-2,few,TGTGCCAGCAATGACGGGACGGATGGCTACACCTTC,CASNDGTDGYTF
TRBV20-1,TRBD1,TRBJ1-4,few,TGCAGTGCTCCTCTGGGACAGGGGCAAAAACTGTTTTTT,CSAPLGQGQKLFF
TRBV16,NA,TRBJ1-4,many,TGTGCCAGCAGCCAATCCCCCGGGGGGCCCGGGTCCCTTGGGGGACTGTTTTTT,CASSQSPGGPGSLGGLFF
TRBV20-1,TRBD2,TRBJ2-7,many,TGCAGTGCTAGTGGCGTGGGAGCGGGAGGGAACTCCTACGAGCAGTACTTC,CSASGVGAGGNSYEQYF
TRBV29-1,NA,TRBJ2-3,many,TGCAGCGTTGAAGAAAGTCAGTCCCTGGATACGCAGTATTTT,CSVEESQSLDTQYF
TRBV7-9,TRBD1,TRBJ2-5,many,TGTGCCAGCAGCCAACGTCGGACAGGGATAGAGACCCAGTACTTC,CASSQRRTGIETQYF
TRBV20-1,NA,TRBJ2-1,NA,TGCAGTGCTAGAGATCCACTGACAGGCTACCTAGATGAGCAGTTCTTC,CSARDPLTGYLDEQFF
TRBV10-3,TRBD1,TRBJ2-7,few,TGTGCCATCAGTGAGTCCGGGACAGGGGGGGAGCAGTACTTC,CAISESGTGGEQYF
TRBV3-1,TRBD2,TRBJ2-7,many,TGTGCCAGCAGCCAAGGATCTAGCGGGGGCGGTACCTCCTACGAGCAGTACTTC,CASSQGSSGGGTSYEQYF
TRBV3-1,NA,TRBJ1-1,many,TGTGCCAGCAGTCAGGTAACGACAGGAGAGAACACTGAAGCTTTCTTT,CASSQVTTGENTEAFF
TRBV7-2,NA,TRBJ2-5,many,TGTGCCAGCAGCCCAATGGGAGAGACCCAGTACTTC,CASSPMGETQYF
TRBV27,TRBD1,TRBJ2-1,many,TGTGCCAGCACCCTAAATAGACAGGGGGCAGGGCATGAGCAGTTCTTC,CASTLNRQGAGHEQFF
TRBV12-3/TRBV12-4,NA,TRBJ2-5,NA,TGTGCCAGCAGTTTCGTCCTAAACTTGGAGACCCAGTACTTC,CASSFVLNLETQYF
TRBV29-1,NA,TRBJ1-2,NA,TGCAGCGTTCTAGGAGACTATGGCTACACCTTC,CSVLGDYGYTF
TRBV6-5,TRBD2,TRBJ2-3,many,TGTGCCAGCAGTTCTCAGACTAGCGGGGGCACGCATACGCAGTATTTT,CASSSQTSGGTHTQYF
TRBV7-2,NA,TRBJ1-2,few,TGTGCCAGCAGCAGACTCGGACTAATTAACTATGGCTACACCTTC,CASSRLGLINYGYTF
TRBV9,TRBD2,TRBJ2-3,many,TGTGCCAGCAGCGTCCCTGGTAGCGGGGATTTAACGCAGTATTTT,CASSVPGSGDLTQYF
TRBV9,NA,TRBJ2-6,NA,TGTGCCAGCACCTCCAAGGACGGTTCTGGGGCCAACGTCCTGACTTTC,CASTSKDGSGANVLTF
TRBV19,TRBD2,TRBJ2-3,few,TGTGCCAGTACCGACCCAAGGCGGGAGGGAGGAGATACGCAGTATTTT,CASTDPRREGGDTQYF
TRBV13,NA,TRBJ1-6,NA,TGTGCCAGCAGCTTAGGACCCCAGGGCGGTTATAATTCACCCCTCCACTTT,CASSLGPQGGYNSPLHF
TRBV5-1,NA,TRBJ2-6,NA,TGCGCCAGCAGCGGGGACATGGGGGCCAACGTCCTGACTTTC,CASSGDMGANVLTF
TRBV21-1,NA,TRBJ2-1,many,TGTGCCAGCAGCAGAACAGGGGGGGTCAACAATGAGCAGTTCTTC,CASSRTGGVNNEQFF
TRBV29-1,NA,TRBJ1-5,few,TGCAGCGGAGGGGGAGGGGATCAGCCCCAGCATTTT,CSGGGGDQPQHF
TRBV28,NA,TRBJ1-2,many,TGTGCCAGCAGTTTTTCGACAGAGAACTATGGCTACACCTTC,CASSFSTENYGYTF
TRBV12-5,NA,TRBJ1-5,NA,TGTGCTAGTGGCCTTGACAGCAATCAGCCCCAGCATTTT,CASGLDSNQPQHF
TRBV12-3/TRBV12-4,NA,TRBJ1-2,NA,TGTGCCAGCAGCCCCGGGGCGCCGAGTGGCTACACCTTC,CASSPGAPSGYTF
TRBV12-3/TRBV12-4,NA,TRBJ2-1,NA,TGTGCCAGCAGTACCGGGCCCAGGAACAATGAGCAGTTCTTC,CASSTGPRNNEQFF
TRBV12-3/TRBV12-4,TRBD1,TRBJ1-5,few,TGTGCCAGCAGCTTAACAGGGGGGAGTCAGCCCCAGCATTTT,CASSLTGGSQPQHF
TRBV13,NA,TRBJ2-6,many,TGTGCCAGCAGCCCCCTAGGGACTGGGGCCAACGTCCTGACTTTC,CASSPLGTGANVLTF